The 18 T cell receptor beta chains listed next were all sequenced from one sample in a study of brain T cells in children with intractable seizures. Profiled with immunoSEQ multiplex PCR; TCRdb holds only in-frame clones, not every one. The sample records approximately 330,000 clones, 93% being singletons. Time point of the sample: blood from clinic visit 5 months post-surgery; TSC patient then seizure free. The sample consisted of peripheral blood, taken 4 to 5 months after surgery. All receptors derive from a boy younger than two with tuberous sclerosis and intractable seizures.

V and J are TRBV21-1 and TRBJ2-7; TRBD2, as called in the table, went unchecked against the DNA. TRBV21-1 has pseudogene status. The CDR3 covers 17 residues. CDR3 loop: CASSKLGGLESSYEQYF. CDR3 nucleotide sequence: TGTGCCAGCAGCAAATTAGGAGGGCTCGAAAGCTCCTACGAGCAGTACTTC.

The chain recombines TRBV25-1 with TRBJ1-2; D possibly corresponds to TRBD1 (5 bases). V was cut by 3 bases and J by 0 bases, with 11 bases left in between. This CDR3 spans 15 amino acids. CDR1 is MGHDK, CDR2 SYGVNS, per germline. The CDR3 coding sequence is TGTGCCAGCAGTGACCCCGGGACTGCTAACTATGGCTACACCTTC. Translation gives CASSDPGTANYGYTF.

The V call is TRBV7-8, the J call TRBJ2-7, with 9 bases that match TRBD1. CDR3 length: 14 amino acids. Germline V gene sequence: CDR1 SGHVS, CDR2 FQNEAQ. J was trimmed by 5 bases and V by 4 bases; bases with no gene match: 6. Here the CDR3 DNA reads TGTGCCAGCAGCTACCGGGACAGGGCGGACGAGCAGTACTTC. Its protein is CASSYRDRADEQYF.

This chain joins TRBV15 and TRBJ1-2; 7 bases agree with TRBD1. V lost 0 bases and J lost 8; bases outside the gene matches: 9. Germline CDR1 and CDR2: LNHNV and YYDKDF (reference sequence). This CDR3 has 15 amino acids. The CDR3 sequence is CATSRDFQRGRGYTF. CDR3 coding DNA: TGTGCCACCAGCAGAGATTTCCAAAGGGGGCGCGGCTACACCTTC.

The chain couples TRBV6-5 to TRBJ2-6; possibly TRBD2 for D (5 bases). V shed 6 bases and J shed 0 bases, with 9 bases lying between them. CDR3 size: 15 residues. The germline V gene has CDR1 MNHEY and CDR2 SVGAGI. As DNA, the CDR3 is TGTGCCAGCAGCCGGGAATTCTCTGGGGCCAACGTCCTGACTTTC. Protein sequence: CASSREFSGANVLTF.

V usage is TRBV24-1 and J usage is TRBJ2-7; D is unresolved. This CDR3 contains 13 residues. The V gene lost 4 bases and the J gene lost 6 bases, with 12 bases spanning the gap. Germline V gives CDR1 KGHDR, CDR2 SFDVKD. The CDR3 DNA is TGTGCCACCAGTGACGTCAGCCTCGGCGAGCAGTACTTC. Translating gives CATSDVSLGEQYF.

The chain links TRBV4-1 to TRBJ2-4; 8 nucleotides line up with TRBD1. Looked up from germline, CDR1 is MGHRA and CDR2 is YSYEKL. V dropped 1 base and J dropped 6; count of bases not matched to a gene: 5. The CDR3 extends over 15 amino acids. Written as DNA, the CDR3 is TGCGCCAGCAGCCAAGTTCAGGGGGCCGGAAACATTCAGTACTTC. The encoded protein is CASSQVQGAGNIQYF.

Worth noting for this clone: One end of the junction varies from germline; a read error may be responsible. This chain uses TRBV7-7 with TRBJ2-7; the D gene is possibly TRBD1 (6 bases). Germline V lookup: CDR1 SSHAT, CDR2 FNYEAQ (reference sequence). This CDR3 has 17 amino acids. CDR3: CASSLGKDRTETYEQYF. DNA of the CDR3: TGTGCTAGCAGCTTGGGTAAAGACAGGACAGAGACTTACGAGCAGTACTTC.

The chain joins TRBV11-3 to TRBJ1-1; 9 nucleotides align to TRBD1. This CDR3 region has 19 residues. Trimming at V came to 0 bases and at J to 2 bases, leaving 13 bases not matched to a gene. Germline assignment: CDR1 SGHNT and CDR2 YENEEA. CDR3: CASSLEVYTGGLRNTEAFF. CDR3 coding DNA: TGTGCCAGCAGCTTAGAGGTCTATACAGGGGGCCTCCGTAACACTGAAGCTTTCTTT. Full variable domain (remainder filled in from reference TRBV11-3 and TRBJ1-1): EAGVVQSPRYKIIEKKQPVAFWCNPISGHNTLYWYLQNLGQGPELLIRYENEEAVDDSQLPKDRFSAERLKGVDSTLKIQPAELGDSAVYLCASSLEVYTGGLRNTEAFFGQGTRLTVV.

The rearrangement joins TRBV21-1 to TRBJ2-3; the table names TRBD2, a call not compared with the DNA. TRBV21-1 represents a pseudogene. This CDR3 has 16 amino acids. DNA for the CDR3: TGTGCCAGCAGCATGGGAGGGCGGGCGCCCACAGATACGCAGTATTTT. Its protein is CASSMGGRAPTDTQYF.

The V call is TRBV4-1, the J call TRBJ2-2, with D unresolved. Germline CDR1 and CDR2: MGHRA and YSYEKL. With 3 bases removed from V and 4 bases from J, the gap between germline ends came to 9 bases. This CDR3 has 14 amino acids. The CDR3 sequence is CASSHPLGTGELFF. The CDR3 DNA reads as TGCGCCAGCAGCCATCCATTGGGCACCGGGGAGCTGTTTTTT.

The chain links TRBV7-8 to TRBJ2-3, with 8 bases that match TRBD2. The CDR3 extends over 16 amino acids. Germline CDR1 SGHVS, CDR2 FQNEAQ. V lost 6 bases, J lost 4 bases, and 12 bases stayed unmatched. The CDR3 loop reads CASREARAGGSDTQYF. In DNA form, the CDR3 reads TGTGCCAGCAGAGAAGCGCGGGCGGGAGGATCAGATACGCAGTATTTT.

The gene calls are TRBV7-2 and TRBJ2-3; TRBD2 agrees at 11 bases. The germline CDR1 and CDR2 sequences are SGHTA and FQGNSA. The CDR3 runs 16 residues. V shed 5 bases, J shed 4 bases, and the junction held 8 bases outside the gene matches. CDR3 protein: CASSPGLAGLSDTQYF. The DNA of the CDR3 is TGTGCCAGCAGCCCCGGACTAGCGGGTCTGTCAGATACGCAGTATTTT.

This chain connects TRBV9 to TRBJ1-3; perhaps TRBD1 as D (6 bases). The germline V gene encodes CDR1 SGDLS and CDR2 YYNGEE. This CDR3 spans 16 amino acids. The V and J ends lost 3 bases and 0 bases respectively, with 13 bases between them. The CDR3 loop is CASSARTVPSGNTIYF. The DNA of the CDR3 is TGTGCCAGCAGCGCGAGGACAGTACCCTCTGGAAACACCATATATTTT.

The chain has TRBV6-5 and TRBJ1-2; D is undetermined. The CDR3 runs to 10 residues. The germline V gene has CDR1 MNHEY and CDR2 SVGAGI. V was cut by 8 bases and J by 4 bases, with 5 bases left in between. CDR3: CASFGYGYTF. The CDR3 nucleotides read TGTGCCAGCTTCGGCTATGGCTACACCTTC.

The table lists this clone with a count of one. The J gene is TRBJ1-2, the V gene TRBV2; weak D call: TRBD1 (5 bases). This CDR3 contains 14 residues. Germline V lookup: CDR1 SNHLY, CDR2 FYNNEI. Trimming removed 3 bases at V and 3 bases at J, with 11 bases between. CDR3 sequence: CASSEVGADYGYTF. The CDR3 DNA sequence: TGTGCCAGCAGTGAGGTAGGGGCGGACTATGGCTACACCTTC.

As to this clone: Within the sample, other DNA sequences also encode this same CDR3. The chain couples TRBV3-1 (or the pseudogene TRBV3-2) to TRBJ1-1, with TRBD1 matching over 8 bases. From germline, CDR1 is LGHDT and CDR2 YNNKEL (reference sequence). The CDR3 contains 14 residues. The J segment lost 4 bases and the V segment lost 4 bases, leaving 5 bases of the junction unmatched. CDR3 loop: CASSRRTGGTEAFF. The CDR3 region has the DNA TGTGCCAGCAGCCGCAGAACAGGGGGCACTGAAGCTTTCTTT.

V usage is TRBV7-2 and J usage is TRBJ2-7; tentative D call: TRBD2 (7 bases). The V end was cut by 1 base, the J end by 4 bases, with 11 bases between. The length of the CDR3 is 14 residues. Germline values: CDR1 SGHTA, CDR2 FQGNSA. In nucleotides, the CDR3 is TGTGCCAGCAGCTTAGAGGGGGGGCCGTACGAGCAGTACTTC. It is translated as CASSLEGGPYEQYF.